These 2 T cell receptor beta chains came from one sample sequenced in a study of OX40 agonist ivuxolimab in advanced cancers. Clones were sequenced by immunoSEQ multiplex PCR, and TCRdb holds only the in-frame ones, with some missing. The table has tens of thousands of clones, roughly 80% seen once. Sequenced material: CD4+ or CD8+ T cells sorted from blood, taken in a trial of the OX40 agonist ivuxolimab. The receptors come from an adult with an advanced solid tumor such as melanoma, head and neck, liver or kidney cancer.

CDR3 nucleotides: TGCAGCGGACGACTAGCGGGGGCTTACAATGAGCAGTTCTTC. It is translated as CSGRLAGAYNEQFF. The chain recombines TRBV29-1 with TRBJ2-1, with TRBD2 identical over 12 bases. Trimming at V came to 7 bases and at J to 4 bases, leaving 5 bases not matched to a gene. Germline CDR1 reads SQVTM; CDR2 reads ANQGSEA. The CDR3 length is 14 residues.

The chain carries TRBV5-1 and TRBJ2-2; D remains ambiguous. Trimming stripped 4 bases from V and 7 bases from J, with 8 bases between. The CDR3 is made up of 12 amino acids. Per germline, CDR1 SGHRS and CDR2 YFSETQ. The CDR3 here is CASSPVGGELFF. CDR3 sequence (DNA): TGCGCCAGCAGCCCGGTGGGCGGGGAGCTGTTTTTT.